This is a list of T cell receptor beta chains from one sample in a study of immune reconstitution after stem cell transplant in scleroderma. In TCRdb, the RT-PCR reads were re-called with MiXCR into one record per CDR3 protein. This sample has roughly 2,400 distinct CDR3 sequences; roughly 11% occur once, and the top ten carry more than 13%. This material was obtained before or after autologous hematopoietic stem cell transplantation (not recorded which). The receptors originated from a female donor with systemic sclerosis. The CDR3 runs from the conserved cysteine through the conserved F or W. A D gene is named only where the DNA matches it firmly. Only part of the rows carry a size: once, few, many, or a class if the clone is expanded.

V gene,D gene,J gene,clone size,CDR3 protein,CDR3 DNA
TRBV29-1,NA,TRBJ1-2,NA,CSVEGGGGYGYTF,TGCAGCGTTGAGGGCGGAGGGGGGTATGGCTACACCTTC
TRBV2,TRBD1,TRBJ2-1,medium-sized,CASSDWGTGVNEQFF,TGTGCCAGCAGTGACTGGGGGACAGGGGTCAATGAGCAGTTCTTC
TRBV12-3/TRBV12-4,NA,TRBJ2-7,NA,CASSFGRSEQYF,TGTGCCAGCAGTTTCGGTAGGAGCGAGCAGTACTTC
TRBV7-3,TRBD1,TRBJ2-1,few,CASSSGTVNSEQFF,TGTGCCAGCAGCTCCGGGACAGTAAACAGTGAGCAGTTCTTC
TRBV2,TRBD2,TRBJ2-1,large,CATTKEASGGAEGQFF,TGTGCCACCACAAAGGAGGCCAGCGGGGGGGCCGAGGGGCAGTTCTTC
TRBV7-9,TRBD2,TRBJ2-3,NA,CASSPGLGADTQYF,TGTGCCAGCAGCCCCGGACTAGGAGCCGATACGCAGTATTTT
TRBV5-1,NA,TRBJ1-1,medium-sized,CASSSFDKNTEAFF,TGCGCCAGCAGCTCCTTTGACAAGAACACTGAAGCTTTCTTT
TRBV20-1,TRBD2,TRBJ2-1,medium-sized,CSANPLAGDSSYNEQFF,TGCAGTGCCAATCCCCTAGCGGGGGATTCTTCCTACAATGAGCAGTTCTTC
TRBV12-3/TRBV12-4,NA,TRBJ2-7,medium-sized,CASSSAAPYEQYF,TGTGCCAGCAGTTCTGCAGCTCCCTACGAGCAGTACTTC
TRBV29-1,TRBD1,TRBJ2-1,medium-sized,CSVVQQGMWYNEQFF,TGCAGCGTAGTGCAACAGGGGATGTGGTACAATGAGCAGTTCTTC
TRBV29-1,NA,TRBJ2-2,medium-sized,CSVESGELNTGELFF,TGCAGCGTTGAATCGGGGGAACTGAACACCGGGGAGCTGTTTTTT
TRBV20-1,NA,TRBJ1-2,large,CSARVGARDGYTF,TGCAGTGCTAGAGTGGGGGCGCGGGATGGCTACACCTTC
TRBV20-1,TRBD1,TRBJ1-6,medium-sized,CSARPGQGQNSPLHF,TGCAGTGCTAGACCCGGACAGGGACAGAATTCACCCCTCCACTTT
TRBV7-8,TRBD1,TRBJ2-1,few,CASSFAKGAPNEQFF,TGTGCCAGCAGCTTCGCGAAGGGGGCCCCCAATGAGCAGTTCTTC
TRBV20-1,NA,TRBJ2-3,medium-sized,CSARDPRGSTDTQYF,TGCAGTGCTAGAGATCCACGGGGTAGCACAGATACGCAGTATTTT
TRBV5-1,TRBD1,TRBJ2-1,medium-sized,CASSANRGRGIDEQFF,TGCGCCAGCAGCGCAAACAGGGGGCGCGGAATCGATGAGCAGTTCTTC